This T cell receptor beta chain is drawn from a study of T cells in localized non-small cell lung cancer. Study-wide findings and caveats: Longer overall survival accompanied higher blood T cell density. Appearances in adjacent lung were noted for a median roughly 58 of the top 100 tumor clones. Sequencing was limited to one tumor region, leaving the possibility of heterogeneity open. Uninvolved adjacent lung showed peak T cell clonality, exceeding tumor.

The length of the CDR3 is 17 residues. Germline V CDR1 and CDR2: SGHNT, YENEEA. V lost 5 bases and J 4 bases, leaving 21 bases between the germline ends. The assay was immunoSEQ multiplex PCR, and TCRdb's table has in-frame clones only and misses some. The sample includes 1,500 to 2,000 clones, roughly 22% of them seen just once. This clone was found a few times. Its specificity is unknown. The chain uses TRBV11-3 and TRBJ2-1; D is perhaps TRBD2 (5 bases). This material consisted of lung tumor tissue, taken before any cancer treatment. This receptor was taken from a male donor at least 60 years old with stage II lung adenocarcinoma. The CDR3 loop reads CASSQGGGLAGYNEQFF. CDR3 DNA sequence: TGTGCCAGCAGCCAAGGAGGAGGCCTGGCGGGTTACAATGAGCAGTTCTTC. The full variable domain, rest sourced from reference TRBV11-3 and TRBJ2-1, is EAGVVQSPRYKIIEKKQPVAFWCNPISGHNTLYWYLQNLGQGPELLIRYENEEAVDDSQLPKDRFSAERLKGVDSTLKIQPAELGDSAVYLCASSQGGGLAGYNEQFFGPGTRLTVL.